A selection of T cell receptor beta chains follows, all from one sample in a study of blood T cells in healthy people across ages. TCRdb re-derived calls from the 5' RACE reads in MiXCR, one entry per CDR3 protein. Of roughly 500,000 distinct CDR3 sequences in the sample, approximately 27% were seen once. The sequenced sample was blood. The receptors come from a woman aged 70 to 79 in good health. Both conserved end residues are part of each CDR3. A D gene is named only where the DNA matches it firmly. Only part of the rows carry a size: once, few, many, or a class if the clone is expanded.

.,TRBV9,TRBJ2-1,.,TGTGCCAGCAGCCGTACAGGGTTGTCCTACAATGAGCAGTTCTTC,CASSRTGLSYNEQFF
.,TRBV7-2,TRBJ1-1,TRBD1,TGTGCCAGCAGCTTAAAGGGGGCCCACACTGAAGCTTTCTTT,CASSLKGAHTEAFF
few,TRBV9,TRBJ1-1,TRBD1,TGTGCCAGCAGCGCCGGACAGGGACGGACTGAAGCTTTCTTT,CASSAGQGRTEAFF
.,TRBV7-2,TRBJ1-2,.,TGTGCCAGCAGCCTCGCAGGGGCCAGCGGCTATGGCTACACCTTC,CASSLAGASGYGYTF
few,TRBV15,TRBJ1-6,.,TGTGCCACCAGACTGCTTAATTCACCCCTCCACTTT,CATRLLNSPLHF
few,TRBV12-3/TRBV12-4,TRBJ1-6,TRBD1,TGTGCCAGCAGGGCAGACAGGGATAATTCACCCCTCCACTTT,CASRADRDNSPLHF
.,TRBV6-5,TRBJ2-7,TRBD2,TGTGCCAGCAGTCTACGGGGCGGGAGAACTTACTACGAGCAGTACTTC,CASSLRGGRTYYEQYF
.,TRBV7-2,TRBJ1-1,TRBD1,TGTGCCAGCAGCCCGCTAGGGACAGCGGGGAACACTGAAGCTTTCTTT,CASSPLGTAGNTEAFF
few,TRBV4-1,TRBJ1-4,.,TGCGCCAGCAGCACCCGCGGCACAGGAAATGAAAAACTGTTTTTT,CASSTRGTGNEKLFF
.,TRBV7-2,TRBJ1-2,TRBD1,TGTGCCAGCAGCGGGGGACAGGGCTATGGCTACACCTTC,CASSGGQGYGYTF
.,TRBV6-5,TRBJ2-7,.,TGTGCCAGCACCTCGACCCCATGGGGGTTCGACGAGCAGTACTTC,CASTSTPWGFDEQYF
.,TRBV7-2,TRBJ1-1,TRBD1,TGTGCCAGCAGCCTGCGGAAAACAGGGGGCGCGGCAATGAACACTGAAGCTTTCTTT,CASSLRKTGGAAMNTEAFF
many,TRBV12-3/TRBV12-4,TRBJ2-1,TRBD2,TGTGCCAGCAGCTTAAGCGGGGGGCTCCTCAATGAGCAGTTCTTC,CASSLSGGLLNEQFF
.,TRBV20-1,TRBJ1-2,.,TGCAGTGCTAGTGAAGGGACCGGCTACACCTTC,CSASEGTGYTF
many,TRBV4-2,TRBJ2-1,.,TGTGCCAGCAGCCAAGATCTCTACAATGAGCAGTTCTTC,CASSQDLYNEQFF
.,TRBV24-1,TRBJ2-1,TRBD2,TGTGCCACCAGTGACCCGGGACTAGTGGGTTACAATGAGCAGTTCTTC,CATSDPGLVGYNEQFF
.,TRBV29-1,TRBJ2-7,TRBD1,TGCAGCGCGGGGACGAGACAGGGAGTAAGAGGGCAGTACTTC,CSAGTRQGVRGQYF
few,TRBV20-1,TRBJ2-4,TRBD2,TGCAGTGCCCGGGACTCAAAAGCGGGGGTGGATAGAGATCAGTACTTC,CSARDSKAGVDRDQYF
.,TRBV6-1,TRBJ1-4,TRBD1,TGTGCCAGCAACACAGGGGTGGCCCGCTTTTCCGAAAAACTGTTTTTT,CASNTGVARFSEKLFF
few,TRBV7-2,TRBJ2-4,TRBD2,TGTGCCAGCAGCTCCGGGACTAGCGGGGGCCAAAACATTCAGTACTTC,CASSSGTSGGQNIQYF
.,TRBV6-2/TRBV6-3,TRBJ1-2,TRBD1,TGTGCCAGCAGTCCAACGACAGGGGGGCACTATGGCTACACCTTC,CASSPTTGGHYGYTF
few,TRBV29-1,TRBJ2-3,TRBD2,TGCAGCGTTGAGGGGGGGAAAGCTCGGGGCCCAGATACGCAGTATTTT,CSVEGGKARGPDTQYF
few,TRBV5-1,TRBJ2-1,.,TGCGCCAGCAGCGGGGCGCAGACCTACAATGAGCAGTTCTTC,CASSGAQTYNEQFF
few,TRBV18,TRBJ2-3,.,TGTGCCAGCTCACCACCGATATCAAGGCGGGCAGATACGCAGTATTTT,CASSPPISRRADTQYF
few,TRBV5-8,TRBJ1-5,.,TGTGCCAGCAGCAACAGGGTAAATCAGCCCCAGCATTTT,CASSNRVNQPQHF
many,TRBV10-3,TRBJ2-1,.,TGTGCCATCAGTGAAGATTTTGGAAGACTTACCTACAATGAGCAGTTCTTC,CAISEDFGRLTYNEQFF
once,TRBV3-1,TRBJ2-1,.,TGTGCCAGCAGCCAAGGAAGCAGGCCGTACAATGAGCAGTTCTTC,CASSQGSRPYNEQFF
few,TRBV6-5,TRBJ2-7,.,TGTGCCAGCAGTTACTCGGGGGCTTACGAGCAGTACTTC,CASSYSGAYEQYF
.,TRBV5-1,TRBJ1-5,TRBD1,TGCGCCAGCAGCTTGGGGACAGGGGGCTTGAGCAATCAGCCCCAGCATTTT,CASSLGTGGLSNQPQHF
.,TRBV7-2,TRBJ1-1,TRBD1,TGTGCCAGCAGCCGGATTGGGGCAGGGGGATTCGCTGAAGCTTTCTTT,CASSRIGAGGFAEAFF
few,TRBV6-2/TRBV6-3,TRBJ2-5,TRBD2,TGTGCCAGCACCTCTTGGGGCCGGGGGGAAGAGACCCAGTACTTC,CASTSWGRGEETQYF
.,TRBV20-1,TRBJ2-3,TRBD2,TGCAGTGCTCGAGCGGGAAACACAGATACGCAGTATTTT,CSARAGNTDTQYF
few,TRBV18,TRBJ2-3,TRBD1,TGTGCCAGCTCAGCTGGGGACAGGGTGTCGCGGGGGCGATTCACAGATACGCAGTATTTT,CASSAGDRVSRGRFTDTQYF
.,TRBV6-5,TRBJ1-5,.,TGTGCCAGCAGTTACTCGATAGGGGGGTGGCCCCAGCATTTT,CASSYSIGGWPQHF
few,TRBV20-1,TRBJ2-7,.,TGCAGTGCAAAAAGACACGACGAGCAGTACTTC,CSAKRHDEQYF
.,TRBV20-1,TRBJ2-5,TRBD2,TGCAGTGCTAGAGATCCCAGCGGGGGGAGGGAGACCCAGTACTTC,CSARDPSGGRETQYF
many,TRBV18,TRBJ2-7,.,TGTGCCAGCCCCAAGTTTGACAGATACTACGAGCAGTACTTC,CASPKFDRYYEQYF
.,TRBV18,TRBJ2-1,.,TGTGCCAGCTCACCACTAGTCAATGAGCAGTTCTTC,CASSPLVNEQFF
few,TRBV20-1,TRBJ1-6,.,TGCAGTGCTAAAACCGGGACAATTGGTTCACCCCTCCACTTT,CSAKTGTIGSPLHF
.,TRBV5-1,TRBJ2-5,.,TGCGCCAGCAGCTCGGGGTCCAGCGAAGAGACCCAGTACTTC,CASSSGSSEETQYF
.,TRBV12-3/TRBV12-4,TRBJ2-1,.,TGTGCCAGCACCATAAATGGGGGAATTGGAGGTGAGCAGTTCTTC,CASTINGGIGGEQFF
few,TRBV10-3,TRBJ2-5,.,TGTGCCATCAGTGACAAAGAGACCCAGTACTTC,CAISDKETQYF
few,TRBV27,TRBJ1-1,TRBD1,TGTGCCAGCATCTCCGACAGGGGACCGCTAAGAGGAGCTTTCTTT,CASISDRGPLRGAFF
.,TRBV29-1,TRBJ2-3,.,TGCAGCGTTGGTCAGGCTACAGATACGCAGTATTTT,CSVGQATDTQYF
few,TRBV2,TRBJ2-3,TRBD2,TGTGCCAGCAGTCTCCAGCGGGGGCTCACAGATACGCAGTATTTT,CASSLQRGLTDTQYF
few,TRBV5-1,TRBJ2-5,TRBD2,TGCGCCAGCAGCGTAAGAAGCGGGGCTCTCCAAGAGACCCAGTACTTC,CASSVRSGALQETQYF
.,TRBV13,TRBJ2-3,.,TGTGCCAGCAGCTCCACACTTAGTCCCTATGCGCAGTATTTT,CASSSTLSPYAQYF
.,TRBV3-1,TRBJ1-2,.,TGTGCCAGCAGCCAAGTGGGGTCAGGCGGAGGCTACACCTTC,CASSQVGSGGGYTF
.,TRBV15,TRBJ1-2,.,TGTGCCACCAGCAGAGATCCCATGCCCAACTATGGCTACACCTTC,CATSRDPMPNYGYTF
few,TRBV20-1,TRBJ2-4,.,TGCAGTGCTAGTGGTGGTTATACAAACATTCAGTACTTC,CSASGGYTNIQYF
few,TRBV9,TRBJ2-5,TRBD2,TGTGCCAGCAGCCCCGGGCTAGCGGGGGTTCGCCAAGAGACCCAGTACTTC,CASSPGLAGVRQETQYF